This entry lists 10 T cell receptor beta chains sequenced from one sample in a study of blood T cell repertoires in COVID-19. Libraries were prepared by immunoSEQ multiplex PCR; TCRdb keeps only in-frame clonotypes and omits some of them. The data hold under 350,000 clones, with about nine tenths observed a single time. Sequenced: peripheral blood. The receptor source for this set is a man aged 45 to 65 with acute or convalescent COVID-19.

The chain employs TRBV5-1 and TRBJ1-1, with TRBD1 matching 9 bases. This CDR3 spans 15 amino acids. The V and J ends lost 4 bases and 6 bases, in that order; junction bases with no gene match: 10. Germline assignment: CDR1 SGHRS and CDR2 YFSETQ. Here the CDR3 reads CASSTPDRGSSEAFF. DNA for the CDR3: TGCGCCAGCAGCACACCGGACAGGGGTTCATCTGAAGCTTTCTTT.

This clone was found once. The DNA of the CDR3 is TGTGCCAGCAGCCGCAGGGTGTCCTACGAGCAGTACTTC. It codes for CASSRRVSYEQYF. The rearrangement uses TRBV7-2 and TRBJ2-7, with D perhaps TRBD1 (5 bases). Trimming took 5 bases from V and 1 from J, leaving 9 bases between them. The CDR3 covers 13 residues. Germline CDR1 is SGHTA and CDR2 is FQGNSA.

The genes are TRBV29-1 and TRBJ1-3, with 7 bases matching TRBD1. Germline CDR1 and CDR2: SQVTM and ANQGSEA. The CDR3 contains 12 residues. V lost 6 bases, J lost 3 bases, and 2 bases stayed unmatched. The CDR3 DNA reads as TGCAGCGTCGACAGGGATGGAAACACCATATATTTT. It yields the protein CSVDRDGNTIYF.

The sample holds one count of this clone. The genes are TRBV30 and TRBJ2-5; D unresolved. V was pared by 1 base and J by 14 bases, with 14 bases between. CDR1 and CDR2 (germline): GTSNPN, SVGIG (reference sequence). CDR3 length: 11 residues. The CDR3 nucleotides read TGTGCCTGGAGTGCCCTCGGGTCCGGTTACTTC. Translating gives CAWSALGSGYF.

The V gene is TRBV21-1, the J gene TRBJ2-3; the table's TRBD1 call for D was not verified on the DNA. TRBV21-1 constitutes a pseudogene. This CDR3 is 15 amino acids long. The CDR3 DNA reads TGTGCCAGCAGCTGGGACAGGGGGCAGGCAGATACGCAGTATTTT. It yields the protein CASSWDRGQADTQYF.

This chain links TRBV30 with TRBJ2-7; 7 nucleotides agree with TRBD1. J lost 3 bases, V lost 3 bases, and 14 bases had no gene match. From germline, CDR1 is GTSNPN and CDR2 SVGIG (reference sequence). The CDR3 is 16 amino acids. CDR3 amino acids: CAWSIWPAGTVYEQYF. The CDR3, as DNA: TGTGCCTGGAGCATTTGGCCCGCCGGGACAGTCTACGAGCAGTACTTC. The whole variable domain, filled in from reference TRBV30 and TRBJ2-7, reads SQTIHQWPATLVQPVGSPLSLECTVEGTSNPNLYWYRQAAGRGLQLLFYSVGIGQISSEVPQNLSASRPQDRQFILSSKKLLLSDSGFYLCAWSIWPAGTVYEQYFGPGTRLTVT.

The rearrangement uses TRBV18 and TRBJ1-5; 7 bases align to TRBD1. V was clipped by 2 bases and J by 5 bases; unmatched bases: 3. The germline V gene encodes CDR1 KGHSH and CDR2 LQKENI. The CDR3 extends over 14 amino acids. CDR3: CASSPGQGDQPQHF. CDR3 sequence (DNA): TGTGCCAGCTCACCAGGCCAGGGGGATCAGCCCCAGCATTTT. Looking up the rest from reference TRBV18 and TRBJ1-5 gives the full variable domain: NAGVMQNPRHLVRRRGQEARLRCSPMKGHSHVYWYRQLPEEGLKFMVYLQKENIIDESGMPKERFSAEFPKEGPSILRIQQVVRGDSAAYFCASSPGQGDQPQHFGDGTRLSIL.

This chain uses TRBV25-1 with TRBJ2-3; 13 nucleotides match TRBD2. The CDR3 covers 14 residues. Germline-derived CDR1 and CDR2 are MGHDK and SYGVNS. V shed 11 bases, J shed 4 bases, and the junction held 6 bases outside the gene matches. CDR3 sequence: CARLGLAGADTQYF. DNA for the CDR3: TGTGCCCGCCTCGGACTAGCGGGAGCAGATACGCAGTATTTT.

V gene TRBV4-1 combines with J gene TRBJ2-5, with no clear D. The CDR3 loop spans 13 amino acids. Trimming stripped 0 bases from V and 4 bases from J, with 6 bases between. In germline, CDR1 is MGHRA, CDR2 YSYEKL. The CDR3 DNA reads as TGCGCCAGCAGCCAAGATCGAGTAGAGACCCAGTACTTC. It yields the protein CASSQDRVETQYF.

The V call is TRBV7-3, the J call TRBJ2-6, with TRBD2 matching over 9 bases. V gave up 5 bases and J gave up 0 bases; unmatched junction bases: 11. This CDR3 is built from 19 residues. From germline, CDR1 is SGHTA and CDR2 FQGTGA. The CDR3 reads CASSPNPSGGLSGANVLTF. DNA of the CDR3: TGTGCCAGCAGCCCTAACCCGAGCGGGGGGCTCTCTGGGGCCAACGTCCTGACTTTC.